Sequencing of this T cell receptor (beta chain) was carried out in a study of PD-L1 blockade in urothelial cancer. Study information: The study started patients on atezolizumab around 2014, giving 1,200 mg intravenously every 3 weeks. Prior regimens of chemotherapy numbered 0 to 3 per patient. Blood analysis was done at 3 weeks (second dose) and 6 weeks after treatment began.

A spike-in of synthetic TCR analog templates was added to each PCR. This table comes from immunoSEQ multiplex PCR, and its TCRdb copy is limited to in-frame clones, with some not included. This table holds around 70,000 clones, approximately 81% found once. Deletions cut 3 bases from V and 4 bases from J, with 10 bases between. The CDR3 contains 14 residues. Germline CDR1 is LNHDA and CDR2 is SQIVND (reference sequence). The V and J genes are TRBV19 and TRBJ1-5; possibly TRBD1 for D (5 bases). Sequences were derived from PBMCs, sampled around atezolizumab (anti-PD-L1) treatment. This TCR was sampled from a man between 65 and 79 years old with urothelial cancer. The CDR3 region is CASSIEPGNQPQHF. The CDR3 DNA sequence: TGTGCCAGTAGTATCGAGCCAGGGAATCAGCCCCAGCATTTT.